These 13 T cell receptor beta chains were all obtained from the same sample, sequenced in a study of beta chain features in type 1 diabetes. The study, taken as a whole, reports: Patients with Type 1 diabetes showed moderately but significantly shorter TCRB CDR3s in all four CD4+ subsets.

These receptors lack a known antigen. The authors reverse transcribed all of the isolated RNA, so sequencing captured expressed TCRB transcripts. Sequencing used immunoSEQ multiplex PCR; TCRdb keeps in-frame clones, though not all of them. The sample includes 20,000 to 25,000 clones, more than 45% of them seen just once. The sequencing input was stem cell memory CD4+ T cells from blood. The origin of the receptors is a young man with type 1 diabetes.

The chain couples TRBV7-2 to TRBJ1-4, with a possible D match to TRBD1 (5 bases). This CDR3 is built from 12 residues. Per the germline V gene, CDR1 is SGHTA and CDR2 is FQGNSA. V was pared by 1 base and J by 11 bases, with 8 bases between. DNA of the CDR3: TGTGCCAGCAGCTTAGTGCGGGACAAACTGTTTTTT. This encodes CASSLVRDKLFF.

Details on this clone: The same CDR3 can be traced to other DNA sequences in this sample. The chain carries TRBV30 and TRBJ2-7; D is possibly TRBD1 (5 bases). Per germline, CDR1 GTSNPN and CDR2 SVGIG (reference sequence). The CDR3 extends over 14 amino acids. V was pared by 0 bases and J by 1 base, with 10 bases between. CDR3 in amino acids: CAWSVGQGSYEQYF. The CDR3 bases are TGTGCCTGGAGTGTAGGGCAGGGATCCTACGAGCAGTACTTC.

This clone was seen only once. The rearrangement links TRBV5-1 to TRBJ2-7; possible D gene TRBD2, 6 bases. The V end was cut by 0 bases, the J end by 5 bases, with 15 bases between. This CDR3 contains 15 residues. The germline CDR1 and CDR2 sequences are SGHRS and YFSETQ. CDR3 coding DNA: TGCGCCAGCAGCTTGGATGGCGGGAACTGGGACGAGCAGTACTTC. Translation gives CASSLDGGNWDEQYF.

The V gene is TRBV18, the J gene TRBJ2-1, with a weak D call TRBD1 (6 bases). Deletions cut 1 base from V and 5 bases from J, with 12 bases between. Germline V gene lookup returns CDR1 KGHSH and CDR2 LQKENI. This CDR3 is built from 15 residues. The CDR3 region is CASSPLRGDNNEQFF. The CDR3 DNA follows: TGTGCCAGCTCACCACTAAGAGGGGACAACAATGAGCAGTTCTTC.

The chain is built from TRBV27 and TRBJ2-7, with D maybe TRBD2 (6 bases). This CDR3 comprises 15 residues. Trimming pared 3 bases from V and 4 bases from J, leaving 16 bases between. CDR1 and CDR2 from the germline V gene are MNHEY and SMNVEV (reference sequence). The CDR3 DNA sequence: TGTGCCAGCAGTTTGGACGGGACTCCTCTTTACGAGCAGTACTTC. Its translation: CASSLDGTPLYEQYF.

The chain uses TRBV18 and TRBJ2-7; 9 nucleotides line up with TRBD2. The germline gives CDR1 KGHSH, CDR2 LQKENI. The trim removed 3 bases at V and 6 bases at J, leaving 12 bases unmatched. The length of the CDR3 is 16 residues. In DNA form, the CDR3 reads TGTGCCAGCTCACCCCCGGTGGCGGGGGGGGCGGGCGAGCAGTACTTC. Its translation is CASSPPVAGGAGEQYF.

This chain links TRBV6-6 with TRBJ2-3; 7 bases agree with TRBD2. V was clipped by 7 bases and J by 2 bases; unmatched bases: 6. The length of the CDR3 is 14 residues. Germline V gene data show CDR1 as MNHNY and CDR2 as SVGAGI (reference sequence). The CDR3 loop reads CASTTGGFTDTQYF. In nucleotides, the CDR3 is TGTGCCAGCACGACGGGGGGTTTCACAGATACGCAGTATTTT.

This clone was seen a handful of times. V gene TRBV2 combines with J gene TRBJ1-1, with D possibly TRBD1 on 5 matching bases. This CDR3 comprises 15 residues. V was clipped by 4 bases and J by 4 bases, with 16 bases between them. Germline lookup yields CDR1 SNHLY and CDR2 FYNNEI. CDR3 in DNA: TGTGCCAGCAGTGTATCTGGGGGAGGGATCACTGAAGCTTTCTTT. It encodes CASSVSGGGITEAFF.

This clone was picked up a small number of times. The CDR3 reads CASSWGGTGGHEQYF. Here the CDR3 DNA reads TGTGCCAGCAGCTGGGGGGGGACAGGGGGGCACGAGCAGTACTTC. The chain links TRBV11-2 to TRBJ2-7; TRBD1 matches at 11 bases. The germline V gene has CDR1 SGHAT and CDR2 FQNNGV. Losses at the gene ends were 4 bases for V and 5 bases for J; bases not matched to a gene: 7. The CDR3 has 15 amino acids. Drawing the rest from reference TRBV11-2 and TRBJ2-7, the complete variable domain is EAGVAQSPRYKIIEKRQSVAFWCNPISGHATLYWYQQILGQGPKLLIQFQNNGVVDDSQLPKDRFSAERLKGVDSTLKIQPAKLEDSAVYLCASSWGGTGGHEQYFGPGTRLTVT.

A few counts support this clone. The CDR3 spells CASSLDRGRKSGANVLTF. The CDR3 nucleotides read TGTGCCAGCAGCTTAGACCGGGGTAGAAAGTCTGGGGCCAACGTCCTGACTTTC. The chain recombines TRBV7-9 with TRBJ2-6; possibly TRBD2 for D (5 bases). Germline CDR1 reads SEHNR; CDR2 reads FQNEAQ (reference sequence). The CDR3 extends over 18 amino acids. V lost 1 base and J lost 1, with 14 bases in between.

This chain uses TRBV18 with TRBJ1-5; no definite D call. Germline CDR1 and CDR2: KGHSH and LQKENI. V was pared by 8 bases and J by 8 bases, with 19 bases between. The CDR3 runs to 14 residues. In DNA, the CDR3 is TGTGCCAGCAGTGGCACCACCCTCCGGGAGCCCCAGCATTTT. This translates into CASSGTTLREPQHF.

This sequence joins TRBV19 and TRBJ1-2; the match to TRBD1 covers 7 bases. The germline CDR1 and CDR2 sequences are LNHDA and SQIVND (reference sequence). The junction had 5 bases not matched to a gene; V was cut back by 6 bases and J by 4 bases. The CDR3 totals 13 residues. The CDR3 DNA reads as TGTGCCAGTAGAAGGACAGGTCTCTATGGCTACACCTTC. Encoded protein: CASRRTGLYGYTF.

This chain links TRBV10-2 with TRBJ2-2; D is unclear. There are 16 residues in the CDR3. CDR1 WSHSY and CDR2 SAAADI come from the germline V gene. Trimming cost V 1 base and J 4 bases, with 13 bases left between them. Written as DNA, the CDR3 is TGCGCCAGCAGTGAGTACGTAGGCCCGGGCACCGGGGAGCTGTTTTTT. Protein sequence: CASSEYVGPGTGELFF.